This TCR beta chain was obtained from a study of cytomegalovirus exposure and HLA in healthy donors. The V gene's germline CDR1 is ENHRY and CDR2 SYGVKD. With 4 bases clipped from V and 4 bases from J, the junction kept 2 bases outside the gene matches. The CDR3 runs to 13 residues. Vbeta (60) and Jbeta (13) primers were used in the PCR. Sequenced by immunoSEQ multiplex PCR; TCRdb stores in-frame clones only, minus some. Here the sample spans under 200,000 clones, about an eighth being singletons. The source is a man aged 45 to 65 in good health and CMV-seropositive. Sequenced: PBMCs. V is TRBV10-3 and J is TRBJ2-7; 9 positions match TRBD1. The CDR3 DNA follows: TGTGCCATCAGTGCAGGACAGGGGTACGAGCAGTACTTC. It is translated as CAISAGQGYEQYF.